This T cell receptor beta chain was documented in a study of blood T cell repertoires in COVID-19. Looking at the study overall: Spain, Italy and the United States supplied samples that represented acute and convalescent COVID-19. Sources were T cells, B-cell-depleted T cells, or PBMCs; the material itself was cDNA or gDNA.

Authors' analysis steps: Nucleated cell number was recorded as an estimate derived from reference gene primer amplification. TCRdb's table, derived via immunoSEQ multiplex PCR, lists solely in-frame clones and lacks some. That table supplies the V and J calls and clone size; D and trimming were determined from the DNA. This sample has roughly 260,000 clones; more than 65% occur once, and the top ten carry less than 4%. What was sequenced was peripheral blood. The sequence was obtained from a woman under 30 with acute or convalescent COVID-19.

CDR3 residues: CASSLAGTSNYYNEQFF. CDR3 sequence (DNA): TGTGCCAGCAGCTTAGCCGGGACTAGCAATTACTACAATGAGCAGTTCTTC. This chain uses TRBV11-2 with TRBJ2-1; TRBD2 aligns across 9 bases. The ends lost 1 base at V and 3 bases at J; junction bases unmatched: 7. The CDR3 length is 17 residues. The germline gives CDR1 SGHAT, CDR2 FQNNGV.